This T cell receptor beta chain comes out of a study of graft-versus-host responses after intestinal transplantation. Study at large: Those transplanted obtained multivisceral, liver-intestinal, or isolated intestinal grafts. Induction with anti-thymocyte globulin, then tacrolimus and steroids for roughly 3 years, was given to all recipients.

This clone appeared once. As yet, its antigen is unknown. Study-level results: Peak levels of circulating GvH clones tracked with early post-transplant HvG declines.

Using immunoSEQ multiplex PCR, the repertoire was profiled, and TCRdb retains in-frame clones only, with some absent. The sample lists tens of thousands of clones, about 94% occurring once. CDR1 WNHNN and CDR2 SYGVQD come from the germline V gene (reference sequence). The V and J ends lost 2 bases and 7 bases, in that order; junction bases with no gene match: 0. The CDR3 is made up of 13 amino acids. This clonotype originated in a human donor who received an intestinal transplant. The chain is built from TRBV10-1 and TRBJ1-5, with 9 bases fitting TRBD1. Sequencing used unstimulated CD8+ T cells sorted from spleen or lymph node cells, obtained before intestinal transplant. CDR3 coding DNA: TGCGCCAGCAGTGAGACAGGGGGCCAGCCCCAGCATTTT. This encodes CASSETGGQPQHF.